The next 30 T cell receptor beta chains were all read from a single sample in a study of T-cell memory formation after mild COVID-19 (dated by TCRdb to 2020 to 2022). Library prep was done by 5' RACE. The reads were generated on an Illumina NovaSeq 6000. TCRdb took the public reads, trimmed them with fastp at Q25, ran MiXCR for clone calling and kept in-frame beta chains. A single entry per CDR3 protein holds the most common genes and DNA from its merged rows. The sample profile shows fewer than 700,000 distinct CDR3 sequences; approximately 21% of them were found once. The ten biggest clones cover 8.4% of the sample. The sample comprised PBMCs or a T cell subset sorted from them (not recorded which). The source of these receptors is an adult woman who had mild COVID-19 (a few samples of this study predate the infection). The sample titles of this study are shuffled in the database, so cell type and time point are left out; the donor was told from shared clones.

This chain joins TRBV30 and TRBJ2-3, with D possibly matching TRBD2 (6 bases). This CDR3 spans 13 amino acids. V lost 2 bases and J 6 bases, leaving 12 bases between the germline ends. Germline CDR1 is GTSNPN and CDR2 is SVGIG (reference sequence). The CDR3 sequence is CAWSLGGTDTQYF. CDR3 in DNA: TGTGCCTGGAGTCTGGGCGGGACGGATACGCAGTATTTT.

A few counts support this clonotype. The rearrangement uses TRBV10-3 and TRBJ2-1; TRBD2 aligns across 12 bases. V was clipped by 6 bases and J by 8 bases; unmatched bases: 11. Germline assignment: CDR1 ENHRY and CDR2 SYGVKD. CDR3 length: 16 amino acids. CDR3 amino acids: CAISSKTSGGGYEQFF. The DNA of the CDR3 is TGTGCCATCAGCAGTAAGACTAGCGGGGGAGGCTATGAGCAGTTCTTC.

The chain has TRBV3-1 and TRBJ2-7, with 11 bases matching TRBD2. The CDR3 runs to 16 residues. Germline V gene lookup returns CDR1 LGHDT and CDR2 YNNKEL (reference sequence). J gave up 3 bases and V 4 bases, and 8 bases lay outside the gene matches. For the CDR3, the DNA is TGTGCCAGCAGCCGCCCCACTAGCGGGAGAGACTACGAGCAGTACTTC. Its translation: CASSRPTSGRDYEQYF.

This clonotype has just a few counts. The chain recombines TRBV11-2 with TRBJ2-3, with 8 bases aligning to TRBD2. The trim removed 3 bases at V and 6 bases at J, leaving 8 bases unmatched. The CDR3 length is 15 residues. Germline CDR1 SGHAT, CDR2 FQNNGV. The CDR3 coding sequence is TGTGCCAGCAGCTTTAGCGGGGCCCCCCGCGATACGCAGTATTTT. As protein: CASSFSGAPRDTQYF.

This chain joins TRBV6-6 and TRBJ1-1, with 9 positions matching TRBD1. V shed 3 bases, J shed 5 bases, and the junction held 7 bases outside the gene matches. The CDR3 is 15 amino acids. Germline lookup yields CDR1 MNHNY and CDR2 SVGAGI (reference sequence). CDR3 in amino acids: CASSYNRGRGTEAFF. The CDR3, as DNA: TGTGCCAGCAGTTATAACAGGGGGCGAGGGACTGAAGCTTTCTTT.

This clonotype came up once. The V call is TRBV2, the J call TRBJ1-5; 11 positions agree with TRBD1. This CDR3 spans 15 amino acids. The germline V gene encodes CDR1 SNHLY and CDR2 FYNNEI. After removal of 7 bases from V and 5 bases from J, the junction contained 7 bases not matched to a gene. In DNA, the CDR3 is TGTGCCAGCAAACCCCGGGACAGGGGGTATCAGCCCCAGCATTTT. Protein: CASKPRDRGYQPQHF. The full variable domain, with the rest looked up from reference TRBV2 and TRBJ1-5, is EPEVTQTPSHQVTQMGQEVILRCVPISNHLYFYWYRQILGQKVEFLVSFYNNEISEKSEIFDDQFSVERPDGSNFTLKIRSTKLEDSAMYFCASKPRDRGYQPQHFGDGTRLSIL.

This clonotype appeared a few times. One junction end disagrees with the germline gene, perhaps due to a read error. V usage is TRBV3-1 and J usage is TRBJ2-3; 10 positions agree with TRBD2. The CDR3 is 16 amino acids. Germline V gives CDR1 LGHDT, CDR2 YNNKEL (reference sequence). This CDR3 reads CASRQALAGVTDTQYF. In DNA, the CDR3 is TGTGCCAGCAGGCAAGCCCTAGCGGGGGTCACAGATACGCAGTATTTT.

The chain links TRBV5-1 to TRBJ1-2, with TRBD1 matching over 9 bases. Germline CDR1 SGHRS, CDR2 YFSETQ. The CDR3 covers 15 residues. Unmatched junction bases numbered 7, after V lost 2 bases and J lost 5 bases. Written as DNA, the CDR3 is TGCGCCAGCAGCTTTGAACAGGGGGCGGATTATGGCTACACCTTC. Translated, it gives CASSFEQGADYGYTF.

This clonotype was seen a few times. The chain uses TRBV30 and TRBJ1-4; D possibly corresponds to TRBD1 (5 bases). V was shortened by 0 bases and J by 4 bases, with 12 bases between the two germline ends. This CDR3 has 15 residues. Per germline, CDR1 GTSNPN and CDR2 SVGIG (reference sequence). The CDR3 sequence is CAWSVLWGINEKLFF. The CDR3 DNA follows: TGTGCCTGGAGTGTACTGTGGGGGATTAATGAAAAACTGTTTTTT. The whole variable domain, remainder taken from reference TRBV30 and TRBJ1-4, is SQTIHQWPATLVQPVGSPLSLECTVEGTSNPNLYWYRQAAGRGLQLLFYSVGIGQISSEVPQNLSASRPQDRQFILSSKKLLLSDSGFYLCAWSVLWGINEKLFFGSGTQLSVL.

The rearrangement uses TRBV5-5 and TRBJ2-7; the match to TRBD2 covers 7 bases. The CDR3 runs to 15 residues. V lost 4 bases to trimming and J lost 3 bases; unmatched junction nucleotides: 10. Germline V gene sequence: CDR1 SGHKS, CDR2 YYEKEE (reference sequence). CDR3 DNA sequence: TGTGCCAGCAGCGCCCCAGGGAGGGGAATCTACGAGCAGTACTTC. Encoded protein: CASSAPGRGIYEQYF.

The sample holds a few counts of this clonotype. This rearrangement joins TRBV7-2 to TRBJ2-5; D is possibly TRBD1 (5 bases). The V gene lost 3 bases and the J gene lost 4 bases, with 9 bases spanning the gap. The CDR3 covers 13 residues. The germline CDR1 and CDR2 sequences are SGHTA and FQGNSA. The chain's CDR3 is CASSFGRAETQYF. The DNA of the CDR3 is TGTGCCAGCAGCTTCGGCAGGGCAGAGACCCAGTACTTC.

This clonotype has only a few counts. CDR3 loop: CASSVDPSASYEQYF. CDR3 sequence (DNA): TGTGCCAGCAGCGTAGATCCCTCGGCAAGCTACGAGCAGTACTTC. The genes are TRBV9 and TRBJ2-7, with D hard to call. The CDR3 contains 15 residues. V gave up 0 bases and J gave up 3 bases, with 13 bases separating them. Per the germline V gene, CDR1 is SGDLS and CDR2 is YYNGEE.

This clonotype occurred a few times. The chain links TRBV5-5 to TRBJ1-2; D might be TRBD1 (6 bases). In germline, CDR1 is SGHKS, CDR2 YYEKEE (reference sequence). V lost 3 bases and J 4 bases, leaving 13 bases between the germline ends. The CDR3 is 14 residues long. The CDR3, as DNA: TGTGCCAGCAGCTCATGGGAAGGGGGCTATGGCTACACCTTC. Translated, it gives CASSSWEGGYGYTF.

This clonotype has more than one count but fewer than ten. The V call is TRBV11-3, the J call TRBJ2-5, with no clear D. Germline V gene sequence: CDR1 SGHNT, CDR2 YENEEA. This CDR3 contains 11 residues. The V gene lost 3 bases and the J gene lost 5 bases, with 4 bases spanning the gap. The CDR3 spells CASSFHETQYF. Written as DNA, the CDR3 is TGTGCCAGCAGCTTTCACGAGACCCAGTACTTC. The complete variable domain, with remaining parts taken from reference TRBV11-3 and TRBJ2-5, reads EAGVVQSPRYKIIEKKQPVAFWCNPISGHNTLYWYLQNLGQGPELLIRYENEEAVDDSQLPKDRFSAERLKGVDSTLKIQPAELGDSAVYLCASSFHETQYFGPGTRLLVL.

The rearrangement uses TRBV6-5 and TRBJ2-7; D may be TRBD2 (5 bases). This CDR3 has 14 residues. The ends were cut back, 0 bases at V and 6 bases at J, with 12 bases in the middle. Germline V gene lookup returns CDR1 MNHEY and CDR2 SVGAGI. The CDR3 DNA reads TGTGCCAGCAGTTACTCAGGTCGGGGTTCCGAGCAGTACTTC. This encodes CASSYSGRGSEQYF.

This rearrangement joins TRBV30 to TRBJ1-4; D might be TRBD1 (6 bases). Germline CDR1 reads GTSNPN; CDR2 reads SVGIG (reference sequence). The CDR3 is 14 amino acids. Trimming pared 0 bases from V and 11 bases from J, leaving 16 bases between. The CDR3 nucleotides read TGTGCCTGGAGTGTAATTGCAGGGGCCGAGAAACTGTTTTTT. Its translation is CAWSVIAGAEKLFF.

The rearrangement joins TRBV29-1 to TRBJ2-3; 13 bases align to TRBD2. The CDR3 has 15 residues. The J segment lost 5 bases and the V segment lost 4 bases, leaving 6 bases of the junction unmatched. The germline gives CDR1 SQVTM, CDR2 ANQGSEA. The CDR3 loop is CSVGLAGGRRDTQYF. The CDR3, as DNA: TGCAGCGTTGGACTAGCGGGGGGCCGCAGAGATACGCAGTATTTT.

The CDR3 nucleotides are TGTGCCAGCAGCCAAAACAGGGGGCGCGAGACAGATACGCAGTATTTT. Its protein product is CASSQNRGRETDTQYF. This sequence joins TRBV7-9 and TRBJ2-3; 9 bases match TRBD1. This CDR3 contains 16 residues. Trimming at V came to 5 bases and at J to 3 bases, leaving 9 bases not matched to a gene. Germline assignment: CDR1 SEHNR and CDR2 FQNEAQ (reference sequence).

This chain connects TRBV6-5 to TRBJ2-5; D is tentatively TRBD1 or TRBD2 (5 bases each). This CDR3 has 16 amino acids. V was shortened by 0 bases and J by 5 bases, with 16 bases between the two germline ends. CDR1 is MNHEY, CDR2 SVGAGI, per germline. This CDR3 is CASSYSSGGASETQYF. Here the CDR3 DNA reads TGTGCCAGCAGTTACTCCAGTGGGGGTGCCTCCGAGACCCAGTACTTC.

The CDR3 loop reads CASSLEGQVYNEQFF. For the CDR3, the DNA is TGTGCCAGCAGCTTGGAGGGGCAGGTATACAATGAGCAGTTCTTC. The gene calls are TRBV11-1 and TRBJ2-1; D perhaps matches TRBD2 (6 bases). CDR1 is SGHAT, CDR2 FQDESV, per germline (reference sequence). The CDR3 is 15 residues long. V was clipped by 3 bases and J by 4 bases, with 13 bases between them.

The rearrangement joins TRBV3-1 to TRBJ2-7, with TRBD2 as a possible D gene (5 bases). V was trimmed by 4 bases and J by 1 base, leaving 11 bases between them. CDR3 length: 14 residues. CDR1 and CDR2 (germline): LGHDT, YNNKEL (reference sequence). The CDR3 DNA follows: TGTGCCAGCAGCCCTAGGCGGGCATCCTACGAGCAGTACTTC. Its translation is CASSPRRASYEQYF.

A few counts support this clonotype. The chain is built from TRBV5-1 and TRBJ1-2; D is unresolved. The V end was cut by 0 bases, the J end by 8 bases, with 17 bases between. Germline values: CDR1 SGHRS, CDR2 YFSETQ. This CDR3 contains 15 residues. CDR3 nucleotides: TGCGCCAGCAGCTTGGACCCGGGAACGGCCTCCGGCTACACCTTC. This encodes CASSLDPGTASGYTF.

This clonotype occurred a few times. The chain links TRBV9 to TRBJ2-1; TRBD2 aligns across 11 bases. The CDR3 runs to 18 residues. CDR1 and CDR2 (germline): SGDLS, YYNGEE. The V and J ends lost 0 bases and 9 bases, in that order; junction bases with no gene match: 14. The CDR3 DNA follows: TGTGCCAGCAGCGTAGGGTCAGTAGCGGGAGGGTTAAAGGCTGAGCAGTTCTTC. This sequence encodes CASSVGSVAGGLKAEQFF.

Only a few counts were recorded for this clonotype. The V call is TRBV30, the J call TRBJ2-7, with D perhaps TRBD2 (5 bases). With 1 base removed from V and 5 bases from J, the gap between germline ends came to 12 bases. Germline V gene sequence: CDR1 GTSNPN, CDR2 SVGIG (reference sequence). CDR3 length: 13 residues. The CDR3 is CAWSGVGSHEQYF. CDR3 nucleotide sequence: TGTGCCTGGAGTGGAGTGGGGAGCCACGAGCAGTACTTC.

The chain recombines TRBV5-6 with TRBJ1-4; D perhaps matches TRBD1 (5 bases). This CDR3 is 15 amino acids long. The V end lost 4 bases, the J end lost 8 bases, and 18 bases lay between the germline ends. CDR1 and CDR2 from the germline V gene are SGHDT and YYEEEE. As DNA, the CDR3 is TGTGCCAGCAGCCCGACCGGGACCTCAAGGGAAAAACTGTTTTTT. Amino acid sequence: CASSPTGTSREKLFF.

This clonotype was seen only a few times. This sequence joins TRBV5-8 and TRBJ2-1; D gene ambiguous. Germline V gene sequence: CDR1 SGHTS, CDR2 YDEGEE. This CDR3 is built from 15 residues. Trimming removed 0 bases from V and 10 bases from J, with 17 bases in between. The CDR3: CASSLGFGPAWEQFF. CDR3 bases: TGTGCCAGCAGCTTGGGGTTTGGGCCCGCCTGGGAGCAGTTCTTC.

The V gene is TRBV12-3 or TRBV12-4, the J gene TRBJ1-1; D perhaps matches TRBD1 (6 bases). The CDR3 has 15 amino acids. Deletions cut 6 bases from V and 6 bases from J, with 20 bases between. Here the CDR3 reads CASRVGGGLSAEAFF. The DNA of the CDR3 is TGTGCCAGCAGAGTAGGGGGGGGTCTAAGCGCTGAAGCTTTCTTT.

The chain couples TRBV25-1 to TRBJ1-2; D possibly corresponds to TRBD1 (6 bases). This CDR3 has 12 residues. In germline, CDR1 is MGHDK, CDR2 SYGVNS. V lost 2 bases to trimming and J lost 8 bases, with 9 bases between them. In nucleotides, the CDR3 is TGTGCCAGCAGTGAAACAGGGCAAGGCTACACCTTC. Translation gives CASSETGQGYTF.

J is TRBJ1-1 and V is TRBV7-8, with 8 positions matching TRBD1. After removal of 4 bases from V and 2 bases from J, the junction contained 6 bases not matched to a gene. Germline V gives CDR1 SGHVS, CDR2 FQNEAQ. CDR3 length: 15 amino acids. The CDR3 is CASSSWTGKNTEAFF. The CDR3, as DNA: TGTGCCAGCAGCTCTTGGACAGGGAAAAACACTGAAGCTTTCTTT.

The table lists this clonotype with a few counts. The V call is TRBV12-3 or TRBV12-4, the J call TRBJ2-2; tentative D call: TRBD2 (5 bases). Deletions cut 7 bases from V and 3 bases from J, with 18 bases between. This CDR3 has 16 amino acids. The CDR3, as DNA: TGTGCCAGCACCCCTAGATGGACTTCGGACACCGGGGAGCTGTTTTTT. Protein product: CASTPRWTSDTGELFF.